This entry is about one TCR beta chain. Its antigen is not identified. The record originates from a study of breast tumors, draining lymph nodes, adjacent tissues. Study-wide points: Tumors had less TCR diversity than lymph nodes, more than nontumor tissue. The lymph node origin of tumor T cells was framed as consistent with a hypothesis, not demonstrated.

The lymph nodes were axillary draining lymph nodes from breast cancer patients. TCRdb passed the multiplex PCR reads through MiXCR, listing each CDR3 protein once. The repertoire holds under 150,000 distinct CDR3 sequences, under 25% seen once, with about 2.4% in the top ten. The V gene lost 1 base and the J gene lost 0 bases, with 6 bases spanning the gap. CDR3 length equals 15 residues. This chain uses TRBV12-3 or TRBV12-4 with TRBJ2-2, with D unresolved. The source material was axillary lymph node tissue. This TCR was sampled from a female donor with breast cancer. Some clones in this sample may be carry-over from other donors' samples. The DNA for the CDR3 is TGTGCCAGCAGTTTAGTCCAGGCGAACACCGGGGAGCTGTTTTTT. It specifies CASSLVQANTGELFF.